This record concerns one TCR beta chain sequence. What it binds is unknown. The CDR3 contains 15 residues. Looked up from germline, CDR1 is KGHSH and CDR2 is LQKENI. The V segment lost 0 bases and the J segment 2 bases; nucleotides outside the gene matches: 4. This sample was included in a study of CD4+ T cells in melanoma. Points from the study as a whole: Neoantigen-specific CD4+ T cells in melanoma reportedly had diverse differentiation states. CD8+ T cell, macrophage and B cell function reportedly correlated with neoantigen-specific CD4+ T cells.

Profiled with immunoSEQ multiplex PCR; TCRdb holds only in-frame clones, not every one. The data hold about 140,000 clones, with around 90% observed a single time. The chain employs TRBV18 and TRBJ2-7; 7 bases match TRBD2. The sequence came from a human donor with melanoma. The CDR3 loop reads CASSPPGGGTYEQYF. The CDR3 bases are TGTGCCAGCTCACCACCGGGGGGAGGGACCTACGAGCAGTACTTC.